This T cell receptor beta chain was identified in a study of Tregs in tolerant kidney transplant recipients. V trimming: 4 bases; J trimming: 3 bases; junction bases outside the gene matches: 9. The germline CDR1 and CDR2 sequences are SGDLS and YYNGEE. This CDR3 has 15 amino acids. Findings of the study overall: The small number of patients limits these findings pending further validation. Biological reproducibility was not directly addressed in this study.

Details on this clone: Its specificity is unknown.

Using immunoSEQ multiplex PCR, the repertoire was profiled, and TCRdb retains in-frame clones only, with some absent. The top ten hold 0.64% of the sample, which has around 230,000 clones, approximately 83% seen once. CD4+CD25+CD127- Tregs, CD4+CD25- non-Tregs, CD4 and CD8 cells were sorted. The chain couples TRBV9 to TRBJ1-1; TRBD1 matches 7 bases. Sequencing was performed on CD4+ T cells from blood. The receptor was isolated from a human donor in good health. This CDR3 reads CASSPRDSVYTEAFF. DNA for the CDR3: TGTGCCAGCAGCCCCCGGGACAGTGTATACACTGAAGCTTTCTTT.